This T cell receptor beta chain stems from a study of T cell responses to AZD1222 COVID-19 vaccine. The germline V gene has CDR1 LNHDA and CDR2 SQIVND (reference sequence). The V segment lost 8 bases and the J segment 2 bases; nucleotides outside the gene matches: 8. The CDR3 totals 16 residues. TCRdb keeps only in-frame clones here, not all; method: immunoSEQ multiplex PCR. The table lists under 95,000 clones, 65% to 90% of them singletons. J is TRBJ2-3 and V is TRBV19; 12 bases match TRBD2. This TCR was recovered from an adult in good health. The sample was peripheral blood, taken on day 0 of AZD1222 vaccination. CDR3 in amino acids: CASEGRTSGTTDTQYF. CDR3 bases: TGTGCCAGTGAGGGGAGGACTAGCGGGACCACAGATACGCAGTATTTT.